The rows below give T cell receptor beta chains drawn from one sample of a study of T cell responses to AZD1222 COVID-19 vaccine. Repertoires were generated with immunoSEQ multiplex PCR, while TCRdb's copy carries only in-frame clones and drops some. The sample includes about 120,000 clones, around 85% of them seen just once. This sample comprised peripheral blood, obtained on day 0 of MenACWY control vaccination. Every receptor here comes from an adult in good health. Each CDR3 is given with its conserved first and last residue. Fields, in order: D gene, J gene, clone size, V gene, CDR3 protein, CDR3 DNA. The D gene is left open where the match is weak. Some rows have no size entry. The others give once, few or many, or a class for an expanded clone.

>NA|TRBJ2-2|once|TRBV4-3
CASSKGGHYTGELFF
TGCGCCAGCAGTAAGGGGGGACACTACACCGGGGAGCTGTTTTTT
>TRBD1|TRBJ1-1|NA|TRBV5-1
CASSASTGGSTEAFF
TGCGCCAGCAGCGCGTCGACAGGGGGTAGCACTGAAGCTTTCTTT
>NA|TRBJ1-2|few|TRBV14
CASSRVVSGVRSGYTF
TGTGCCAGCAGCCGAGTTGTTTCAGGGGTTCGCAGTGGCTACACCTTC
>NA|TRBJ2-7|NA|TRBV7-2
CASSAPGTRGEQYF
TGTGCCAGCAGCGCCCCCGGGACGAGGGGCGAGCAGTACTTC
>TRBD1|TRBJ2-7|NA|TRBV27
CASSSNRGPGEQYF
TGTGCCAGCAGTTCAAACAGGGGGCCGGGCGAGCAGTACTTC
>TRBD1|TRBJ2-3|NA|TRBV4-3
CASSQEGGRGRPDTQYF
TGCGCCAGCAGCCAAGAAGGGGGCAGGGGTCGGCCAGATACGCAGTATTTT
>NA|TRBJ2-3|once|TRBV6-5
CASSSGGDQADTQYF
TGTGCCAGCAGTTCCGGCGGGGACCAGGCTGATACGCAGTATTTT
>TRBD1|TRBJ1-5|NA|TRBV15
CATSTKGQGKGNQPQHF
TGTGCCACCAGCACTAAAGGACAGGGGAAGGGCAATCAGCCCCAGCATTTT
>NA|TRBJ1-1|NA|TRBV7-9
CASSRVGDEAFF
TGTGCCAGCAGCCGAGTAGGGGATGAAGCTTTCTTT
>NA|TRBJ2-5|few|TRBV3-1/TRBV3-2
CASRPGGLETQYF
TGTGCCAGCAGGCCCGGCGGGCTCGAGACCCAGTACTTC
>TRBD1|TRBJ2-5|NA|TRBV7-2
CASSFDRGETQYF
TGTGCCAGCAGCTTTGACAGGGGGGAGACCCAGTACTTC
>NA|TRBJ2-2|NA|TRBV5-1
CASSLGTAYAGELFF
TGCGCCAGCAGCTTGGGGACAGCCTATGCCGGGGAGCTGTTTTTT
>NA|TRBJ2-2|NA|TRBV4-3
CASSQDWGVMGARTGELFF
TGCGCCAGCAGCCAAGATTGGGGGGTGATGGGGGCGAGGACCGGGGAGCTGTTTTTT
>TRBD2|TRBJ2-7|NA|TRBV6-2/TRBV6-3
CASSYSPLGGSSYEQYF
TGTGCCAGCAGTTACTCGCCTCTCGGGGGGAGCTCCTACGAGCAGTACTTC
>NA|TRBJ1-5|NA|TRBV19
CASAAGNQPQHF
TGTGCCAGCGCGGCGGGGAATCAGCCCCAGCATTTT
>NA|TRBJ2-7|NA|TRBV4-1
CASSQDSRRGVDEQYF
TGCGCCAGCAGCCAAGATTCACGGCGGGGTGTGGACGAGCAGTACTTC
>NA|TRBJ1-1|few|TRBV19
CASRTPGHRSQTEAFF
TGTGCCAGTAGGACACCGGGACATCGGAGTCAAACTGAAGCTTTCTTT
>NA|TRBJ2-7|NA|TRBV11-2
CASLDYRVNDYEQYF
TGTGCCAGTTTAGACTACAGGGTAAATGACTACGAGCAGTACTTC
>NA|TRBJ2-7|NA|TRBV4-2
CASSQADGVSYEQYF
TGTGCCAGCAGCCAAGCGGACGGGGTTTCCTACGAGCAGTACTTC
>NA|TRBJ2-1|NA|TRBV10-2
CASSEGKPGEHNEQFF
TGCGCCAGCAGTGAGGGAAAACCCGGGGAACACAATGAGCAGTTCTTC
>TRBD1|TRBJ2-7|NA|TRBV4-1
CASSPTLGTGGYEQYF
TGCGCCAGCAGCCCTACCCTCGGGACAGGGGGCTACGAGCAGTACTTC
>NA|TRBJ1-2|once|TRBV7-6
CASSLGTSSYGYTF
TGTGCCAGCAGCTTGGGGACCTCGTCCTATGGCTACACCTTC
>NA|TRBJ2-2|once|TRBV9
CASSPLRGHGGTGELFF
TGTGCCAGCAGTCCTCTCCGGGGACATGGGGGGACCGGGGAGCTGTTTTTT
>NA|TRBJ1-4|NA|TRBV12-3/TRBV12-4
CASSPDNEKLFF
TGTGCCAGCAGTCCGGACAATGAAAAACTGTTTTTT
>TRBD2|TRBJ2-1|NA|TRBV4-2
CASSRAGGLYNEQFF
TGTGCCAGCAGCCGAGCGGGGGGGCTTTACAATGAGCAGTTCTTC
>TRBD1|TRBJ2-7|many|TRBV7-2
CASSSGTGIYEQYF
TGTGCCAGCAGCTCCGGGACAGGGATCTACGAGCAGTACTTC
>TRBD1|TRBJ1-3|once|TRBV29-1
CSVGQLDRAGNTIYF
TGCAGCGTTGGTCAACTCGACAGGGCCGGAAACACCATATATTTT
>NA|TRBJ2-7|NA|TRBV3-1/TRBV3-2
CASSPGVGTPDGEQYF
TGTGCCAGCAGCCCCGGCGTAGGTACCCCGGACGGGGAGCAGTACTTC
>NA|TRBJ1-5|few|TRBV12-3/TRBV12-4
CASSKGLSQPQHF
TGTGCCAGCAGCAAGGGGTTATCTCAGCCCCAGCATTTT
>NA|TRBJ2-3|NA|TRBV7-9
CASSLRGVETDTQYF
TGTGCCAGCAGCTTACGAGGGGTTGAGACAGATACGCAGTATTTT
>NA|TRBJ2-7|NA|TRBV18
CASSPERYEQYF
TGTGCCAGCTCACCCGAGCGCTACGAGCAGTACTTC
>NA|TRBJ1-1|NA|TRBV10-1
CASSVRAIEAFF
TGCGCCAGCAGTGTCAGGGCGATTGAAGCTTTCTTT
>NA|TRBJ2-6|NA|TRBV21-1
CASTSLFTGTGYSGANVLTF
TGTGCCAGCACCTCACTATTTACCGGGACAGGATACTCTGGGGCCAACGTCCTGACTTTC
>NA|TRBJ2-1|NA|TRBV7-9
CASSLVGNEQFF
TGTGCCAGCAGCTTAGTGGGGAATGAGCAGTTCTTC
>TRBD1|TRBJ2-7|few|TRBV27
CASNGQGSYEQYF
TGTGCCAGCAATGGACAGGGTAGCTACGAGCAGTACTTC
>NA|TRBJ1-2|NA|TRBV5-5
CASSPGHRLGYTF
TGTGCCAGCAGCCCGGGACACCGACTAGGCTACACCTTC
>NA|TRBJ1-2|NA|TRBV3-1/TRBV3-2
CASSPQRSYGYTF
TGTGCCAGCAGCCCACAGAGATCCTATGGCTACACCTTC
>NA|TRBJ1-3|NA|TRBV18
CASSPPVRSGNTIYF
TGTGCCAGCTCACCTCCCGTTCGCTCTGGAAACACCATATATTTT
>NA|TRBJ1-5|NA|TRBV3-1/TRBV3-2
CASSQGQGNQPQHF
TGTGCCAGCAGCCAAGGACAAGGGAATCAGCCCCAGCATTTT
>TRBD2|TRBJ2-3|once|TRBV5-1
CASSLVAGANTDTQYF
TGCGCCAGCAGCTTGGTAGCGGGGGCGAACACAGATACGCAGTATTTT
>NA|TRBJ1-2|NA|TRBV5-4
CASSFGNRYGYTF
TGTGCCAGCAGCTTTGGGAATAGATATGGCTACACCTTC
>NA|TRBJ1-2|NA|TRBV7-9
CASSGWVGGSGTAYRYTF
TGTGCCAGCAGCGGTTGGGTAGGGGGTTCTGGGACCGCTTATCGCTACACCTTC
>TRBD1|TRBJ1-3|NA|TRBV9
CASSVVDRGNTIYF
TGTGCCAGCAGCGTAGTGGACAGGGGAAACACCATATATTTT
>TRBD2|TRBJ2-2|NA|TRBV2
CASSGTSGGNGELFF
TGTGCCAGCAGTGGGACTAGCGGGGGTAACGGGGAGCTGTTTTTT
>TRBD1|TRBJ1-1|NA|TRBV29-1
CSAQQGTWGRTKPEAFF
TGCAGCGCTCAACAGGGGACTTGGGGCCGGACAAAACCTGAAGCTTTCTTT
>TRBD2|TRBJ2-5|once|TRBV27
CASSQLAIAGEETQYF
TGTGCCAGCAGTCAATTAGCTATAGCGGGGGAAGAGACCCAGTACTTC
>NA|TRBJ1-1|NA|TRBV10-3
CAISDSPNTEAFF
TGTGCCATCAGTGACAGCCCGAACACTGAAGCTTTCTTT
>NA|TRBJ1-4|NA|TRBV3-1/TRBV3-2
CASSQRGNEKLFF
TGTGCCAGCAGCCAAAGAGGAAATGAAAAACTGTTTTTT
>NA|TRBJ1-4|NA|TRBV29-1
CSVEAPEDEKLFF
TGCAGCGTTGAGGCCCCGGAGGATGAAAAACTGTTTTTT
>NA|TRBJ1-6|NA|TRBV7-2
CASSLRAAGYNSPLHF
TGTGCCAGCAGCTTAAGAGCTGCGGGCTATAATTCACCCCTCCACTTT
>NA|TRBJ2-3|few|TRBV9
CASSVVEDTQYF
TGTGCCAGCAGCGTAGTTGAAGATACGCAGTATTTT
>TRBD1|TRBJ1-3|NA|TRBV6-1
CASSGFRGLVRNTIYF
TGTGCCAGCAGTGGATTCAGGGGGCTAGTTAGAAACACCATATATTTT
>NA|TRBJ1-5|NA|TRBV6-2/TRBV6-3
CASSSALGNQPQHF
TGTGCCAGCAGTTCTGCCCTAGGTAATCAGCCCCAGCATTTT
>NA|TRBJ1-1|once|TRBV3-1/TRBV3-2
CASSQGRGDVFF
TGTGCCAGCAGCCAGGGCAGAGGTGATGTTTTCTTT
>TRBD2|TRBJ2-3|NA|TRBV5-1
CASSSLAGRDTQYF
TGCGCCAGCAGCTCTCTAGCGGGGAGAGATACGCAGTATTTT
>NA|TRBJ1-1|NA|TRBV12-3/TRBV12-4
CASSLLRYTEAFF
TGTGCCAGCAGTTTACTCAGGTACACTGAAGCTTTCTTT
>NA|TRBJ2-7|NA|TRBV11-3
CASSAGQWDGEQYF
TGTGCCAGCAGCGCGGGGCAGTGGGACGGCGAGCAGTACTTC